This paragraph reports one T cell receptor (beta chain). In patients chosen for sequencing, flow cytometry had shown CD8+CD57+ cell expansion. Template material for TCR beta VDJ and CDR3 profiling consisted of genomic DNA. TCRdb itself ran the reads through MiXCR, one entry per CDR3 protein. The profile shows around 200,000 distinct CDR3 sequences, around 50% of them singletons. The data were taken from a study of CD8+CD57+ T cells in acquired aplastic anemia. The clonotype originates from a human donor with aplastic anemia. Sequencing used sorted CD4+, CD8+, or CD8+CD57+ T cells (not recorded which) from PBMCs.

In DNA, the CDR3 is TGTGCCATCAGACGGGACGGGATCAATGAGCAGTTCTTC. It specifies CAIRRDGINEQFF. The chain is built from TRBV10-3 and TRBJ2-1, with D perhaps TRBD1 or TRBD2 (5 bases each). There are 13 residues in the CDR3. Per germline, CDR1 ENHRY and CDR2 SYGVKD. V was trimmed by 6 bases and J by 6 bases, leaving 12 bases between them.